This TCR beta chain comes out of a study of lymphopenia after photon versus proton radiotherapy. Study outcomes and limitations: Post-nadir TCR diversity decline inversely tracked overall survival among those who died. Relative stability marked proton patients; photon patients lost diversity and naive cells. Post-nadir diversity loss with photons came from oligoclonal expansion, particularly CD8+ Temra cells.

The CDR3 is 14 amino acids. Trimming cost V 1 base and J 8 bases, with 14 bases left between them. Germline CDR1 reads SGHNT; CDR2 reads YENEEA. In this sample, this clone turned up once. The antigen is undetermined. Sequencing was performed with immunoSEQ multiplex PCR; in TCRdb, only in-frame clones are kept and a portion is missing. The sample contains about 4,500 clones, 65% to 80% of which appear only once. The V call is TRBV11-3, the J call TRBJ1-1; D gene unclear. Sequenced material: peripheral blood, taken from a patient treated with proton-based radiotherapy. The origin of this receptor is a man older than 75 with esophageal cancer. DNA of the CDR3: TGTGCCAGCAGCTTAGGAGGGCCAGCTACCGAAGCTTTCTTT. Amino acid sequence: CASSLGGPATEAFF.